What follows are 27 T cell receptor beta chains derived from one specimen sequenced in a study of T cells in Graves' hyperthyroidism and ophthalmopathy. Amplification targeted TCR beta CDR3 regions from RNA transcripts. Using the HTBI primer set, a first-round RT-PCR was run on the TCR CDR3. TCRdb used MiXCR to reprocess the multiplex PCR reads, holding one entry per CDR3 protein. The data hold under 400,000 distinct CDR3 sequences, with 13% observed a single time. The material sequenced was blood. These receptor sequences come from a woman aged 18-29 years with Graves' hyperthyroidism.

At least ten counts were recorded for this clonotype. The chain has TRBV7-2 and TRBJ2-1, with D perhaps TRBD2 (6 bases). From germline, CDR1 is SGHTA and CDR2 FQGNSA. V lost 5 bases and J 4 bases, leaving 12 bases between the germline ends. There are 14 residues in the CDR3. This CDR3 is CASSPGLFYNEQFF. The CDR3, as DNA: TGTGCCAGCAGCCCCGGACTATTTTACAATGAGCAGTTCTTC.

This clonotype turned up a few times. Possible read error: a much larger clone is one base away. The rearrangement joins TRBV20-1 to TRBJ1-2; the D gene is possibly TRBD1 (5 bases). This CDR3 region has 15 residues. Germline CDR1 reads DFQATT; CDR2 reads SNEGSKA (reference sequence). The CDR3 here is CSARTGGTPNYGHTF. In nucleotides, the CDR3 is TGCAGTGCCCGCACCGGGGGGACCCCTAACTATGGCCACACCTTC.

The rearrangement uses TRBV18 and TRBJ1-5; 9 bases agree with TRBD1. Germline trimming cut 3 bases from V and 5 bases from J; bases unmatched to any gene: 8. Germline loops: CDR1 KGHSH, CDR2 LQKENI. CDR3 length equals 16 residues. This CDR3 reads CASSPAGTGNDQPQHF. In DNA form, the CDR3 reads TGTGCCAGCTCACCGGCCGGGACAGGGAACGATCAGCCCCAGCATTTT. Full variable domain (outside the CDR3, taken from reference TRBV18 and TRBJ1-5): NAGVMQNPRHLVRRRGQEARLRCSPMKGHSHVYWYRQLPEEGLKFMVYLQKENIIDESGMPKERFSAEFPKEGPSILRIQQVVRGDSAAYFCASSPAGTGNDQPQHFGDGTRLSIL.

At least ten counts were recorded for this clonotype. The CDR3 reads CASSVASGTGTYEQYF. CDR3 sequence (DNA): TGTGCCAGCAGCGTAGCTAGCGGGACAGGGACCTACGAGCAGTACTTC. The rearrangement uses TRBV9 and TRBJ2-7; D is tentatively TRBD1 or TRBD2 (9 bases each). CDR3 length: 16 amino acids. Trimming took 0 bases from V and 2 from J, leaving 15 bases between them. Germline V CDR1 and CDR2: SGDLS, YYNGEE.

In its sample, this clonotype was seen many times. V usage is TRBV2 and J usage is TRBJ2-3; D unresolved. The CDR3 runs to 13 residues. CDR1 and CDR2 from the germline V gene are SNHLY and FYNNEI. V was pared by 11 bases and J by 2 bases, with 14 bases between. The CDR3 coding sequence is TGTGCCTATCAGACGGCCTTCACAGATACGCAGTATTTT. It encodes CAYQTAFTDTQYF.

Only a few counts were recorded for this clonotype. The chain is built from TRBV9 and TRBJ2-7; 7 nucleotides line up with TRBD1. Looked up from germline, CDR1 is SGDLS and CDR2 is YYNGEE. V lost 3 bases, J lost 3 bases, and 6 bases stayed unmatched. The CDR3 covers 14 residues. The chain's CDR3 is CASSAYGTDYEQYF. The CDR3 DNA reads as TGTGCCAGCAGCGCCTACGGGACAGACTACGAGCAGTACTTC.

Notes on this clonotype: With a much larger clone just one base away, this may be a read error. The chain joins TRBV7-9 to TRBJ1-1; tentative D call: TRBD1 (6 bases). CDR1 is SEHNR, CDR2 FQNEAQ, per germline (reference sequence). Between the trimmed V and J ends, which lost 2 bases and 5 bases, there was a span of 9 bases. This CDR3 is built from 13 residues. CDR3 in DNA: TGTGCCAGCAGCTTATCAGGGGTGACTGAAGCTTTCTTT. It encodes CASSLSGVTEAFF.

This clonotype was found many times. The chain uses TRBV20-1 and TRBJ2-1, with D possibly being TRBD2 (6 bases). Germline V gives CDR1 DFQATT, CDR2 SNEGSKA (reference sequence). Trimming took 0 bases from V and 7 from J, leaving 16 bases between them. CDR3 length equals 15 residues. CDR3 region: CSARDPTGEQNEQFF. CDR3 coding DNA: TGCAGTGCTAGAGATCCAACGGGAGAACAGAATGAGCAGTTCTTC.

In regard to this clonotype: A much larger clone is a single base away; this may be a read error. The rearrangement uses TRBV27 and TRBJ2-7; 7 nucleotides align to TRBD1. The CDR3 contains 14 residues. In germline, CDR1 is MNHEY, CDR2 SMNVEV (reference sequence). J lost 5 bases, V lost 6 bases, and 10 bases had no gene match. CDR3 DNA sequence: TGTGCCAGCAGCTCCGAGACAGGGCTCAACGAGCAGTACTTC. Translation: CASSSETGLNEQYF.

This clonotype was seen repeatedly, ten times or more. This sequence joins TRBV6-6 and TRBJ2-5, with D unclear. V was trimmed by 2 bases and J by 7 bases, leaving 11 bases between them. The CDR3 spans 13 residues. Germline V gene data show CDR1 as MNHNY and CDR2 as SVGAGI (reference sequence). This chain's CDR3 is CASSYGLVGTQYF. The CDR3 bases are TGTGCCAGCAGTTACGGGCTAGTAGGGACCCAGTACTTC.

This clonotype was recorded many times. The chain joins TRBV3-1 to TRBJ2-2, with no clear D. This CDR3 comprises 14 residues. Germline V CDR1 and CDR2: LGHDT, YNNKEL (reference sequence). Trimming took 2 bases from V and 3 from J, leaving 7 bases between them. The CDR3 loop reads CASSQIGYTGELFF. The CDR3 bases are TGTGCCAGCAGCCAAATCGGGTACACCGGGGAGCTGTTTTTT. Full variable domain (outside the CDR3, taken from reference TRBV3-1 and TRBJ2-2): DTAVSQTPKYLVTQMGNDKSIKCEQNLGHDTMYWYKQDSKKFLKIMFSYNNKELIINETVPNRFSPKSPDKAHLNLHINSLELGDSAVYFCASSQIGYTGELFFGEGSRLTVL.

To note about this clonotype: Being one base from a much bigger clone, this may be a read error. This chain uses TRBV7-2 with TRBJ2-7, with TRBD1 as a possible D gene (5 bases). The CDR3 runs to 15 residues. Trimming stripped 5 bases from V and 1 base from J, with 15 bases between. Germline V gene data show CDR1 as SGHTA and CDR2 as FQGNSA. For the CDR3, the DNA is TGTGCCAGCAGCGTCCTCCCGGACACATCCTACGAGCAGTACTTC. Translation: CASSVLPDTSYEQYF.

This clonotype occurred many times. The chain joins TRBV27 to TRBJ1-5, with D perhaps matching TRBD1 (5 bases). V was cut by 3 bases and J by 9 bases, with 15 bases left in between. The germline gives CDR1 MNHEY, CDR2 SMNVEV (reference sequence). CDR3 length: 14 residues. The CDR3 bases are TGTGCCAGCAGTTTCGGGCAGTCCAGGGTGCCCCAGCATTTT. Translated: CASSFGQSRVPQHF.

This clonotype has a count of ten or more. V is TRBV20-1 and J is TRBJ1-2; TRBD1 aligns across 10 bases. CDR1 is DFQATT, CDR2 SNEGSKA, per germline (reference sequence). The CDR3 consists of 17 residues. J lost 2 bases, V lost 4 bases, and 13 bases had no gene match. The CDR3 sequence is CSAMFLGQGIANYGYTF. The CDR3, as DNA: TGCAGTGCTATGTTCTTGGGACAGGGGATTGCCAACTATGGCTACACCTTC.

Ten or more counts support this clonotype. The chain couples TRBV28 to TRBJ2-3; maybe TRBD1 (6 bases). V was shortened by 2 bases and J by 3 bases, with 12 bases between the two germline ends. CDR1 and CDR2 (germline): MDHEN, SYDVKM. The CDR3 sequence is 15 residues long. The DNA of the CDR3 is TGTGCCAGCAGTTTAGGGACACCGACAACAGATACGCAGTATTTT. It codes for CASSLGTPTTDTQYF. Full variable domain (rest looked up from reference TRBV28 and TRBJ2-3): DVKVTQSSRYLVKRTGEKVFLECVQDMDHENMFWYRQDPGLGLRLIYFSYDVKMKEKGDIPEGYSVSREKKERFSLILESASTNQTSMYLCASSLGTPTTDTQYFGPGTRLTVL.

This clonotype has ten or more counts. CDR3 DNA: TGTGCCAGCAGTTCAGATTACGGACAGTTATATGGCTACACCTTC. Translating gives CASSSDYGQLYGYTF. The V gene is TRBV27, the J gene TRBJ1-2; D is possibly TRBD1 (6 bases). Germline assignment: CDR1 MNHEY and CDR2 SMNVEV (reference sequence). With 4 bases removed from V and 5 bases from J, the gap between germline ends came to 17 bases. The CDR3 is 15 residues long.

The rearrangement links TRBV4-1 to TRBJ1-3; D remains ambiguous. The CDR3 totals 14 residues. V was clipped by 6 bases and J by 0 bases, with 9 bases between them. Germline loops: CDR1 MGHRA, CDR2 YSYEKL. CDR3: CASRSRASGNTIYF. CDR3 bases: TGCGCCAGCAGGAGCCGGGCCTCTGGAAACACCATATATTTT.

This clonotype was seen repeatedly, ten times or more. The chain couples TRBV5-1 to TRBJ2-7, with TRBD2 identical over 7 bases. Germline CDR1 reads SGHRS; CDR2 reads YFSETQ. This CDR3 has 15 residues. V gave up 4 bases and J gave up 3 bases; unmatched junction bases: 10. CDR3 sequence: CASSRGEARDYEQYF. The CDR3 nucleotides read TGCGCCAGCAGCCGGGGGGAGGCACGAGACTACGAGCAGTACTTC.

This clonotype occurred many times. The chain joins TRBV15 to TRBJ1-4; perhaps TRBD1 as D (6 bases). The length of the CDR3 is 15 residues. V lost 3 bases and J 2 bases, leaving 10 bases between the germline ends. Germline CDR1 and CDR2: LNHNV and YYDKDF (reference sequence). CDR3 nucleotide sequence: TGTGCCACCAGCAGGGGGGCAGCGACTAATGAAAAACTGTTTTTT. Its protein is CATSRGAATNEKLFF.

The chain recombines TRBV5-6 with TRBJ2-4; tentative D call: TRBD2 (5 bases). The CDR3 sequence is 16 residues long. V shed 0 bases and J shed 0 bases, with 10 bases lying between them. Germline CDR1 and CDR2: SGHDT and YYEEEE. The CDR3 loop reads CASSLAGSLAKNIQYF. CDR3 sequence (DNA): TGTGCCAGCAGCTTGGCGGGGAGCCTAGCCAAAAACATTCAGTACTTC.

The J gene is TRBJ1-5, the V gene TRBV18, with a tentative D call TRBD1 (5 bases). The V and J ends lost 3 bases and 6 bases respectively, with 15 bases between them. There are 15 residues in the CDR3. Per the germline V gene, CDR1 is KGHSH and CDR2 is LQKENI. DNA for the CDR3: TGTGCCAGCTCACCTTTTGGGGGAGGATCTCAGCCCCAGCATTTT. Its translation is CASSPFGGGSQPQHF.

At least ten counts were recorded for this clonotype. The chain combines TRBV3-1 with TRBJ1-1; the D gene is possibly TRBD1 (5 bases). The CDR3 runs 15 residues. Looked up from germline, CDR1 is LGHDT and CDR2 is YNNKEL (reference sequence). V shed 1 base and J shed 4 bases, with 13 bases lying between them. CDR3 amino acids: CASSQVGAGGTEAFF. The CDR3 coding sequence is TGTGCCAGCAGCCAAGTAGGAGCGGGGGGCACTGAAGCTTTCTTT.

This clonotype was recorded many times. The V call is TRBV2, the J call TRBJ1-2; D is undetermined. Germline CDR1 SNHLY, CDR2 FYNNEI. This CDR3 contains 15 residues. V lost 4 bases and J 0 bases, leaving 12 bases between the germline ends. In DNA form, the CDR3 reads TGTGCCAGCAGTGCGGAATTTGGGGCTAACTATGGCTACACCTTC. Translation: CASSAEFGANYGYTF.

This clonotype was observed at least ten times. The gene calls are TRBV6-2 or TRBV6-3 and TRBJ1-6; D gene unclear. The CDR3 has 16 amino acids. In germline, CDR1 is MNHEY, CDR2 SVGEGT. The germline V and J ends were trimmed by 5 bases and 7 bases, with 18 bases remaining between them. The CDR3, as DNA: TGTGCCAGCAGTCGGACCTTCGCCCGGCGGAATTCACCCCTCCACTTT. Its protein product is CASSRTFARRNSPLHF.

This clonotype has a count of ten or more. V is TRBV28 and J is TRBJ2-7; possibly TRBD1 for D (5 bases). In germline, CDR1 is MDHEN, CDR2 SYDVKM. Trimming removed 2 bases at V and 2 bases at J, with 10 bases between. This CDR3 region has 14 residues. The CDR3 bases are TGTGCCAGCAGTTTAGACAGTCATGCCTACGAGCAGTACTTC. It encodes CASSLDSHAYEQYF.

This clonotype was seen a few times. The J gene is TRBJ1-5, the V gene TRBV7-9; possibly TRBD1 for D (5 bases). Trimming took 5 bases from V and 0 from J, leaving 14 bases between them. Germline assignment: CDR1 SEHNR and CDR2 FQNEAQ (reference sequence). This CDR3 region has 16 residues. The DNA for the CDR3 is TGTGCCAGCAGCGCACCCGGGGGGGTTAGCAATCAGCCCCAGCATTTT. It codes for CASSAPGGVSNQPQHF.

Ten or more counts support this clonotype. The chain is built from TRBV7-2 and TRBJ2-7; 11 nucleotides align to TRBD2. Germline values: CDR1 SGHTA, CDR2 FQGNSA. After removal of 5 bases from V and 7 bases from J, the junction contained 16 bases not matched to a gene. The CDR3 sequence is 17 residues long. The CDR3 loop is CASSPHAFSGRAVEQYF. DNA for the CDR3: TGTGCCAGCAGCCCACACGCCTTTAGCGGGAGGGCCGTAGAGCAGTACTTC.